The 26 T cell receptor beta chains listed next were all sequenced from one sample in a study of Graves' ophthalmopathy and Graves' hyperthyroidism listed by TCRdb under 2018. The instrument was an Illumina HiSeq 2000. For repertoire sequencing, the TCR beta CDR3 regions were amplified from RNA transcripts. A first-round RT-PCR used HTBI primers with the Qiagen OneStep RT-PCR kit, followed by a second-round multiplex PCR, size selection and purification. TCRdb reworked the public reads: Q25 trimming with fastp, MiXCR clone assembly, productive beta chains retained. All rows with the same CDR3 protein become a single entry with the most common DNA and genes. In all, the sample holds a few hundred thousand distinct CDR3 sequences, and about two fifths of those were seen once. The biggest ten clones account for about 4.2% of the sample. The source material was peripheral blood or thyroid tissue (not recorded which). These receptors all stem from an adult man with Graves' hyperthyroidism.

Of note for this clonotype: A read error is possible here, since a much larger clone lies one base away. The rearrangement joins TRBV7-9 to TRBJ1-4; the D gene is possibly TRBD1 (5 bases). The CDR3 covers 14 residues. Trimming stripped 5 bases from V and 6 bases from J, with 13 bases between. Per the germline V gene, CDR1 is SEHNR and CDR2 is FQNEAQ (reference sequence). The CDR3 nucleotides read TGTGCCAGCAGCCAAACGTTGGGGGATGAAAAACTGTTTTTT. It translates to CASSQTLGDEKLFF.

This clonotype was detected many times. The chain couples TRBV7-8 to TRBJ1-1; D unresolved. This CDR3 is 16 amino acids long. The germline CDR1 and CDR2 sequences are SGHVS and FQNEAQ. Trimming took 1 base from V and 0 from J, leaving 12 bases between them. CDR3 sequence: CASSLDGRIMNTEAFF. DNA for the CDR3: TGTGCCAGCAGCTTAGATGGGCGGATCATGAACACTGAAGCTTTCTTT.

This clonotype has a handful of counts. In DNA, the CDR3 is TGTGCCAGCAGCTTAGGACAGGGAGGGCCCGGGACCCAGTACTTC. Its translation is CASSLGQGGPGTQYF. This rearrangement joins TRBV11-2 to TRBJ2-5; possibly TRBD1 or TRBD2 for D (7 bases each). Trimming pared 1 base from V and 7 bases from J, leaving 16 bases between. The V gene's germline CDR1 is SGHAT and CDR2 FQNNGV. The CDR3 has 15 amino acids.

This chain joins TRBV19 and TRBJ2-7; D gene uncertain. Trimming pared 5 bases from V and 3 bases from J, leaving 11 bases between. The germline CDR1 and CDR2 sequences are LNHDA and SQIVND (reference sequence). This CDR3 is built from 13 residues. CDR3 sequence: CASSPRGYYEQYF. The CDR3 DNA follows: TGTGCCAGTAGTCCCCGTGGGTACTACGAGCAGTACTTC.

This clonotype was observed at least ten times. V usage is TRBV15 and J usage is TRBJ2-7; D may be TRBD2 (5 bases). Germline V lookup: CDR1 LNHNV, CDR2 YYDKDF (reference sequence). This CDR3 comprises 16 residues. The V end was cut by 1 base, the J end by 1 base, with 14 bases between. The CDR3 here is CATSRVSGVASYEQYF. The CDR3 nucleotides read TGTGCCACCAGCAGAGTGAGCGGTGTTGCTTCCTACGAGCAGTACTTC.

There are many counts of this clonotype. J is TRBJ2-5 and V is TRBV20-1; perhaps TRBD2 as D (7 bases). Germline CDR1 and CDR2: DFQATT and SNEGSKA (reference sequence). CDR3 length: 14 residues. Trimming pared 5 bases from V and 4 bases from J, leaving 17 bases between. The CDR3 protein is CSAVKGGPRETQYF. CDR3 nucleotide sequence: TGCAGTGCTGTGAAGGGGGGGCCTCGAGAGACCCAGTACTTC.

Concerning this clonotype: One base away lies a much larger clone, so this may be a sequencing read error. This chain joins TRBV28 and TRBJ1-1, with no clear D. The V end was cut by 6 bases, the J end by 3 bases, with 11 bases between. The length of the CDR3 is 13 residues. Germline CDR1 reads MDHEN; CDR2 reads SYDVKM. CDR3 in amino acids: CASSPLGHTEAFF. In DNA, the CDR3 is TGTGCCAGCAGCCCGTTAGGACACACTGAAGCTTTCTTT.

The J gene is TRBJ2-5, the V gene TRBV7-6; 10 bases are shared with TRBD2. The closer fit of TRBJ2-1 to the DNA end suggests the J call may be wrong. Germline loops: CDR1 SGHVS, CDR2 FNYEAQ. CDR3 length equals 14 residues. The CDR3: CASNQLAGNNEQFF. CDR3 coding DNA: TGTGCCAGCAACCAACTAGCGGGGAACAATGAGCAGTTCTTC.

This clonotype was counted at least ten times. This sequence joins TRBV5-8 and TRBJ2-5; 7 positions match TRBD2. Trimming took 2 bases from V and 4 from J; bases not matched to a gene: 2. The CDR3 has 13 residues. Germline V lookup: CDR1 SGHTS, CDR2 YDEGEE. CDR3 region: CASSLGGGETQYF. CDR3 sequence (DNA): TGTGCCAGCAGCTTAGGCGGGGGAGAGACCCAGTACTTC. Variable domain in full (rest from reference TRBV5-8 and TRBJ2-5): EAGVTQSPTHLIKTRGQQATLRCSPISGHTSVYWYQQALGLGLQFLLWYDEGEERNRGNFPPRFSGRQFPNYSSELNVNALELEDSALYLCASSLGGGETQYFGPGTRLLVL.

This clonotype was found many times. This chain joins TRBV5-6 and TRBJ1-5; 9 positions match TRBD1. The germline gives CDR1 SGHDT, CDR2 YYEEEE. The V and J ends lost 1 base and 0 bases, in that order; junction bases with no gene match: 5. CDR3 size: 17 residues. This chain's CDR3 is CASSLSYRGLSNQPQHF. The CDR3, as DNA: TGTGCCAGCAGCTTGTCCTACAGGGGGCTTAGCAATCAGCCCCAGCATTTT. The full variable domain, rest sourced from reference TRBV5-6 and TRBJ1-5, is DAGVTQSPTHLIKTRGQQVTLRCSPKSGHDTVSWYQQALGQGPQFIFQYYEEEERQRGNFPDRFSGHQFPNYSSELNVNALLLGDSALYLCASSLSYRGLSNQPQHFGDGTRLSIL.

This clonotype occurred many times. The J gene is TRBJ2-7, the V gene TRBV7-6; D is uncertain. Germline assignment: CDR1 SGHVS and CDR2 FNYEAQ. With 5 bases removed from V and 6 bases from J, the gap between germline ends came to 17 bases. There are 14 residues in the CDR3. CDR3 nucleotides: TGTGCCAGCAGCGCTCTTACCCTTACTACCGAGCAGTACTTC. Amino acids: CASSALTLTTEQYF.

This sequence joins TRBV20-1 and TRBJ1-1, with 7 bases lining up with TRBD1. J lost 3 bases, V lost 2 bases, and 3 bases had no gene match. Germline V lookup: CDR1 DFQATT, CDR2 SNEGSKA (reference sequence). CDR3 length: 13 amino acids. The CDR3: CSARWQGDTEAFF. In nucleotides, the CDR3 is TGCAGTGCTAGATGGCAGGGGGACACTGAAGCTTTCTTT.

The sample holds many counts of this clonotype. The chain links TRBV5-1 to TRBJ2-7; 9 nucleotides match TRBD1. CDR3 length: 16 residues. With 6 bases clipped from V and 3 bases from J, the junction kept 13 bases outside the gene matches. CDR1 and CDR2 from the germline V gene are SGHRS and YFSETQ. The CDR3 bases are TGCGCCAGCACCTGGGCCCCCGGGACAGGGTACTACGAGCAGTACTTC. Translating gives CASTWAPGTGYYEQYF.

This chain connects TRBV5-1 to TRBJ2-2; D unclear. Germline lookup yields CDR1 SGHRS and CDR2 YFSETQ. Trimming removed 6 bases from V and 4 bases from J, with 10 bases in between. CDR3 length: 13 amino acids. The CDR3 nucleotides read TGCGCCAGCACCCTGACGGGCACCGGGGAGCTGTTTTTT. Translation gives CASTLTGTGELFF.

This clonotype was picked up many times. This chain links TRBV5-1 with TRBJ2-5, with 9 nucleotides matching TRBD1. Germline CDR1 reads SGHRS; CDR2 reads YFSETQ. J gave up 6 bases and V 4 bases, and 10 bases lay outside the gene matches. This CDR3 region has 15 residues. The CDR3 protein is CASSVLGDRDQTQYF. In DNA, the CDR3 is TGCGCCAGCAGCGTCCTCGGGGACAGGGATCAGACCCAGTACTTC. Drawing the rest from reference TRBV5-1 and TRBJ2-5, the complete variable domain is KAGVTQTPRYLIKTRGQQVTLSCSPISGHRSVSWYQQTPGQGLQFLFEYFSETQRNKGNFPGRFSGRQFSNSRSEMNVSTLELGDSALYLCASSVLGDRDQTQYFGPGTRLLVL.

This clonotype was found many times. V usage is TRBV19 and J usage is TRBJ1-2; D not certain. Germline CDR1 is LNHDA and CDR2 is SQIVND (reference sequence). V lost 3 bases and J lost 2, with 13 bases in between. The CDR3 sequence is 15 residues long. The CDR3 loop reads CASSIQAATNYGYTF. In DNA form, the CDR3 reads TGTGCCAGTAGTATTCAGGCAGCGACCAACTATGGCTACACCTTC.

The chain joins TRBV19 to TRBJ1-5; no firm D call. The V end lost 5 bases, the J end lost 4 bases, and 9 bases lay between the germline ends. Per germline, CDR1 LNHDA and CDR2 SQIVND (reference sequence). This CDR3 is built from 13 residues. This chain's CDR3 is CASSPWGNQPQHF. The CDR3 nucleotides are TGTGCCAGTAGTCCCTGGGGAAATCAGCCCCAGCATTTT.

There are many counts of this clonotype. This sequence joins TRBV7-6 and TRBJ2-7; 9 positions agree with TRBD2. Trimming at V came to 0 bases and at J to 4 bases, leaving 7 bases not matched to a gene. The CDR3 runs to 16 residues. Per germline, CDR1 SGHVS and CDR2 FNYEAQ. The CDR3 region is CASSLAVSGSRYEQYF. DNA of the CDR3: TGTGCCAGCAGCTTAGCGGTTAGCGGGAGTAGGTACGAGCAGTACTTC.

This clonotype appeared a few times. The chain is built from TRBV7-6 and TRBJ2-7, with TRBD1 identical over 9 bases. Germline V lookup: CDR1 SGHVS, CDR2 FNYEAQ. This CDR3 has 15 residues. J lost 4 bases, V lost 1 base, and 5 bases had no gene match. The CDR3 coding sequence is TGTGCCAGCAGCTTAGAGGGACAGGGCCCTTACGAGCAGTACTTC. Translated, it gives CASSLEGQGPYEQYF.

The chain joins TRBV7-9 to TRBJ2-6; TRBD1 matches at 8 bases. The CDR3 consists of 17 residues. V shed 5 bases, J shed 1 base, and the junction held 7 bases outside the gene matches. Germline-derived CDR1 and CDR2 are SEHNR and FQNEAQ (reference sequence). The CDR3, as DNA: TGTGCCAGCAGCGCGCCACAGGGGGTTTCTGGGGCCAACGTCCTGACTTTC. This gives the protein CASSAPQGVSGANVLTF.

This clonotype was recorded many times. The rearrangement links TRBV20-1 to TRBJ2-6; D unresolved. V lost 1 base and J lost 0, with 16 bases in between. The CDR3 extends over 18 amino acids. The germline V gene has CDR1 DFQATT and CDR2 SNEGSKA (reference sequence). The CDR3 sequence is CSARASGPKYSGANVLTF. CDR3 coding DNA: TGCAGTGCTAGAGCCTCCGGACCGAAATACTCTGGGGCCAACGTCCTGACTTTC.

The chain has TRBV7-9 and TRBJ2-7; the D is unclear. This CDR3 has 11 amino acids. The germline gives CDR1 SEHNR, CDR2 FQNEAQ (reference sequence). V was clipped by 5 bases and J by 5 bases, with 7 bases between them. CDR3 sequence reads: CASSHGHEQYF. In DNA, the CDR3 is TGTGCCAGCAGCCACGGCCACGAGCAGTACTTC.

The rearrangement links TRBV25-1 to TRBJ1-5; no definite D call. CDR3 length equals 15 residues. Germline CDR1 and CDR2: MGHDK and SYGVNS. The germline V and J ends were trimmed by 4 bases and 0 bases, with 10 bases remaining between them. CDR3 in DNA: TGTGCCAGCAGTGCTAGAGTAGATAGCAATCAGCCCCAGCATTTT. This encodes CASSARVDSNQPQHF. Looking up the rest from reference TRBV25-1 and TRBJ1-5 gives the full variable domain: EADIYQTPRYLVIGTGKKITLECSQTMGHDKMYWYQQDPGMELHLIHYSYGVNSTEKGDLSSESTVSRIRTEHFPLTLESARPSHTSQYLCASSARVDSNQPQHFGDGTRLSIL.

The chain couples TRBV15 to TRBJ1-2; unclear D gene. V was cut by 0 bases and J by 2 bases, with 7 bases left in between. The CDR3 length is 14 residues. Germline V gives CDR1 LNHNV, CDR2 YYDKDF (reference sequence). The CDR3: CATSRDLGNYGYTF. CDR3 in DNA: TGTGCCACCAGCAGAGATCTAGGGAACTATGGCTACACCTTC.

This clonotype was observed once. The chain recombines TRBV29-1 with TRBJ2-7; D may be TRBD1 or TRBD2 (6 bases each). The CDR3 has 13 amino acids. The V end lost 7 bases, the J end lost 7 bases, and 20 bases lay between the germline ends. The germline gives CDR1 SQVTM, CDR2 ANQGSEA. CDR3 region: CSARGWGDNEQYV. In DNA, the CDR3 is TGCAGCGCCAGAGGCTGGGGGGACAATGAGCAGTACGTC.

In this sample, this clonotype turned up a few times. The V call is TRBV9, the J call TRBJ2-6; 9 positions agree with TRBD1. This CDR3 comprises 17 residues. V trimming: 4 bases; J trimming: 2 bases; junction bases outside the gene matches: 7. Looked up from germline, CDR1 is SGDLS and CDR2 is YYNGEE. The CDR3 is CASSLGQGNAGANVLTF. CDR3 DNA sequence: TGTGCCAGCAGCCTGGGACAGGGAAATGCTGGGGCCAACGTCCTGACTTTC.